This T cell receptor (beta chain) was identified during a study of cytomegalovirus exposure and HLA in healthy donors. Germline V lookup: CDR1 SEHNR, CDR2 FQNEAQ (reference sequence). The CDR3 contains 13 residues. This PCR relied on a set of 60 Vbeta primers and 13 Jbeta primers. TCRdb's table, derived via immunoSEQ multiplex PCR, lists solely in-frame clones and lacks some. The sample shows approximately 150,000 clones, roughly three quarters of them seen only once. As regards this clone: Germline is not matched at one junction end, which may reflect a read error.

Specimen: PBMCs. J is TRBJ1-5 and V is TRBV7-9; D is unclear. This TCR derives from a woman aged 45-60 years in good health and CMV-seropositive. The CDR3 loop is CSSSQERDQPQHF. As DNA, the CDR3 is TGTTCCAGCAGCCAGGAGAGGGATCAGCCCCAGCATTTT.